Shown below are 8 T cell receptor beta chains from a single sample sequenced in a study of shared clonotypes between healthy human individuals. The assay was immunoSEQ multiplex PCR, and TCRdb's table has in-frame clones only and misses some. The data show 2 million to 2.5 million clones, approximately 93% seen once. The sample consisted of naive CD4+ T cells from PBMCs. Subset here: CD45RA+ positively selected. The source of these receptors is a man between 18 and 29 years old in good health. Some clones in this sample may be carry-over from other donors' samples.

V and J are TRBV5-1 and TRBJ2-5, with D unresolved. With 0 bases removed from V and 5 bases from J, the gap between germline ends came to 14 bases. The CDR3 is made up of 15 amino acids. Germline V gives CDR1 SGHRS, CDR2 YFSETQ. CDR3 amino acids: CASSLAGQGFETQYF. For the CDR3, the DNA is TGCGCCAGCAGCTTGGCGGGCCAAGGGTTCGAGACCCAGTACTTC.

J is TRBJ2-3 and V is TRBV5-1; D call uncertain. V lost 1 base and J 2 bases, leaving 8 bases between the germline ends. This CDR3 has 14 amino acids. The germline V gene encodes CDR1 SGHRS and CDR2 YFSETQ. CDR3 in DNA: TGCGCCAGCAGCTTGTCGCAGGACACAGATACGCAGTATTTT. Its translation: CASSLSQDTDTQYF. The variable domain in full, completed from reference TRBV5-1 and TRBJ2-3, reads KAGVTQTPRYLIKTRGQQVTLSCSPISGHRSVSWYQQTPGQGLQFLFEYFSETQRNKGNFPGRFSGRQFSNSRSEMNVSTLELGDSALYLCASSLSQDTDTQYFGPGTRLTVL.

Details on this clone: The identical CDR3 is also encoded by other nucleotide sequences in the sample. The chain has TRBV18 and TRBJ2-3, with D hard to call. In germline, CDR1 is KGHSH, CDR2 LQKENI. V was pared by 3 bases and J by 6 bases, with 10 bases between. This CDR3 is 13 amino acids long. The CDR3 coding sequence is TGTGCCAGCTCACCTTCTCGTGGCGATACGCAGTATTTT. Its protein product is CASSPSRGDTQYF.

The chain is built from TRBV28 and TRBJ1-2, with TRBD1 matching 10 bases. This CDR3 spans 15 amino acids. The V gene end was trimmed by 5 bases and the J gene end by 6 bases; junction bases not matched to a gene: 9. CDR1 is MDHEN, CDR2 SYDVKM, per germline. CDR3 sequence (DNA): TGTGCCAGCAGTCTCACGGGACAGGGGTTCCATGGCTACACCTTC. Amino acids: CASSLTGQGFHGYTF.

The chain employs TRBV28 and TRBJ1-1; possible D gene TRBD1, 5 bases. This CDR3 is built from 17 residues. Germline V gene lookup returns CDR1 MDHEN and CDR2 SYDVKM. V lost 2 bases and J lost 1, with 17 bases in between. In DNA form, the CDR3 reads TGTGCCAGCAGTTTAGGGGGATCTCCGTACAGGAACACTGAAGCTTTCTTT. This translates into CASSLGGSPYRNTEAFF.

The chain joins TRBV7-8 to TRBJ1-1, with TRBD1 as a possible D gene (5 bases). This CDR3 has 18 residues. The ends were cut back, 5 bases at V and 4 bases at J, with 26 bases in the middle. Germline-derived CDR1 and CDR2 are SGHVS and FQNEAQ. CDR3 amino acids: CASSKTYPGTAPSTEAFF. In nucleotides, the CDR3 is TGTGCCAGCAGCAAGACCTACCCTGGGACGGCCCCGAGCACTGAAGCTTTCTTT.

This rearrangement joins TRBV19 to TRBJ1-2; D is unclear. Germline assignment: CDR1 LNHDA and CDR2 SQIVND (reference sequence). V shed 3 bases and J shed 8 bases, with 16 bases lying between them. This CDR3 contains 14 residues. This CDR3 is CASSIGYTSRGYTF. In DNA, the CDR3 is TGTGCCAGTAGTATCGGGTACACCTCGCGGGGCTACACCTTC.

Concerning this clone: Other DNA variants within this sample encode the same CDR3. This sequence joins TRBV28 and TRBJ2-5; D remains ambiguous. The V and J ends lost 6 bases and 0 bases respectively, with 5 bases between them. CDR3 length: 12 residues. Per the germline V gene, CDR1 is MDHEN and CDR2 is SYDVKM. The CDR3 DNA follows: TGTGCCAGCAGCTCGTACCAAGAGACCCAGTACTTC. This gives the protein CASSSYQETQYF.